A selection of T cell receptor beta chains follows, all from one sample in a study of tumor-infiltrating lymphocytes in localized non-small cell lung cancer. Assay used: immunoSEQ multiplex PCR; TCRdb lists only in-frame clones, some missing. Of fewer than 20,000 clones detected, roughly 69% appear once; the ten largest clones hold 6% to 8%. Sequencing was done on a sample of lung tumor tissue. These receptors originate from a human donor with non-small cell lung cancer. CDR3s include the opening cysteine and the closing phenylalanine or tryptophan. Fields, in order: V gene, CDR3 length, clone size, CDR3 protein. The size entry is marked missing in some rows and otherwise reads once, few, many or a size class.

v_gene: TRBV11-2
len: 17
abundance: NA
CDR3aa: CASSLDIPRITLNGYTF

v_gene: TRBV12-5
len: 16
abundance: once
CDR3aa: CASGPEGGAFGNTIYF

v_gene: TRBV12-5
len: 17
abundance: NA
CDR3aa: CASGLGLAGLPYNEQFF

v_gene: TRBV7-2
len: 13
abundance: NA
CDR3aa: CASSISITGELFF

v_gene: TRBV27
len: 14
abundance: NA
CDR3aa: CASKAGGVADTQYF

v_gene: TRBV11-2
len: 15
abundance: NA
CDR3aa: CASSLDPGDPRPQHF

v_gene: TRBV19
len: 15
abundance: NA
CDR3aa: CASSGQGGANYGYTF

v_gene: TRBV7-9
len: 19
abundance: once
CDR3aa: CASSRTNEREGRSAGELFF

v_gene: TRBV11-2
len: 13
abundance: NA
CDR3aa: CASSLGTYGPQHF

v_gene: TRBV6-5
len: 15
abundance: NA
CDR3aa: CASSYSLLGQETQYF

v_gene: TRBV5-1
len: 15
abundance: few
CDR3aa: CASSLSSLLGTEAFF

v_gene: TRBV7-2
len: 15
abundance: NA
CDR3aa: CASSFSGTGANEQFF

v_gene: TRBV7-9
len: 15
abundance: NA
CDR3aa: CASSLGTARNQPQHF

v_gene: TRBV2
len: 14
abundance: NA
CDR3aa: CASIPGTDNYGYTF

v_gene: TRBV27
len: 14
abundance: NA
CDR3aa: CASSLEGLTTEAFF

v_gene: TRBV30
len: 12
abundance: NA
CDR3aa: CAWSRDFGEQYF

v_gene: TRBV4-3
len: 17
abundance: NA
CDR3aa: CASSQNTSPVPRGGYTF

v_gene: TRBV10-3
len: 14
abundance: NA
CDR3aa: CASQGQSFDQPQHF

v_gene: TRBV2
len: 14
abundance: NA
CDR3aa: CASRGMGRFYGYTF

v_gene: TRBV5-1
len: 15
abundance: NA
CDR3aa: CASSPRMGDYNEQFF

v_gene: TRBV6-1
len: 10
abundance: NA
CDR3aa: CASVWGEQFF

v_gene: TRBV11-2
len: 15
abundance: NA
CDR3aa: CASSSRPNLGNEQFF

v_gene: TRBV5-4
len: 17
abundance: NA
CDR3aa: CASSSGGTSGPIYGYTF

v_gene: TRBV27
len: 13
abundance: medium-sized
CDR3aa: CASSLEPYNEQFF

v_gene: TRBV7-9
len: 13
abundance: NA
CDR3aa: CASSLLTERGYTF

v_gene: TRBV7-2
len: 16
abundance: NA
CDR3aa: CASSPRTVNLGDTQYF

v_gene: TRBV5-4
len: 17
abundance: NA
CDR3aa: CASSQEFGRQERYGYTF

v_gene: TRBV28
len: 13
abundance: NA
CDR3aa: CASSTGYQETQYF

v_gene: TRBV4-2
len: 14
abundance: medium-sized
CDR3aa: CASSPGGAPEGYTF

v_gene: TRBV2
len: 15
abundance: NA
CDR3aa: CASRKQGGTTDTQYF

v_gene: TRBV14
len: 15
abundance: NA
CDR3aa: CASSQVVGLGAEQFF

v_gene: TRBV10-2
len: 11
abundance: few
CDR3aa: CASKAVGEQFF